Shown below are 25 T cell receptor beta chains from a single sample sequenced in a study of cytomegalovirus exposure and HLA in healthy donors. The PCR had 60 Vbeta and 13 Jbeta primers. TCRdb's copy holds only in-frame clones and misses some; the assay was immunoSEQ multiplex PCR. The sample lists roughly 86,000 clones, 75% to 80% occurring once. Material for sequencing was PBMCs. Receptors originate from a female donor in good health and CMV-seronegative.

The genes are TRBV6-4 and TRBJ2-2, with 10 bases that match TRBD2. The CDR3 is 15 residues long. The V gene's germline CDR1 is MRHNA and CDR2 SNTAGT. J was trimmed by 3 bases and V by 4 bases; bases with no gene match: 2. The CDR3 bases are TGTGCCAGCAGTGCGCTAGCGGGAGACACCGGGGAGCTGTTTTTT. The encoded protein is CASSALAGDTGELFF.

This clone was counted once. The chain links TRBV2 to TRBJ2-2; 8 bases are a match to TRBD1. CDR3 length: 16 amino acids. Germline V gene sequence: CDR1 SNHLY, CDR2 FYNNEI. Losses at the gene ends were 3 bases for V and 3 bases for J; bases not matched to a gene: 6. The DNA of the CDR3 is TGTGCCAGCAGTGAGGGACAGGAGCTCTACACCGGGGAGCTGTTTTTT. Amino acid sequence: CASSEGQELYTGELFF.

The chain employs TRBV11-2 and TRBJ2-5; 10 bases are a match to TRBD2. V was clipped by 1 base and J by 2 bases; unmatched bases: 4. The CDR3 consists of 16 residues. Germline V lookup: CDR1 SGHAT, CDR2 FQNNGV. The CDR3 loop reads CASSLGSSGGQETQYF. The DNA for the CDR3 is TGTGCCAGCAGCTTAGGTTCTAGCGGGGGACAAGAGACCCAGTACTTC.

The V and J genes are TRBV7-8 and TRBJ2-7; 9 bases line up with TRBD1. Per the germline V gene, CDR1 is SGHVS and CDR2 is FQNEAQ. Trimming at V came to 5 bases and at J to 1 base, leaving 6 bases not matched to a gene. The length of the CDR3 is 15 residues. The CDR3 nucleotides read TGTGCCAGCAGCCAGGGGGGACAGGGTTCCTACGAGCAGTACTTC. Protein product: CASSQGGQGSYEQYF.

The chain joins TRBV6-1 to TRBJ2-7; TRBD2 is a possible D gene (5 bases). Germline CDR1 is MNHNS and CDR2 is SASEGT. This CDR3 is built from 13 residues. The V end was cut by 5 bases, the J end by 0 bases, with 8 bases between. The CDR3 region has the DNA TGTGCCAGCAGTCGGGGTCGCTCCTACGAGCAGTACTTC. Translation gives CASSRGRSYEQYF.

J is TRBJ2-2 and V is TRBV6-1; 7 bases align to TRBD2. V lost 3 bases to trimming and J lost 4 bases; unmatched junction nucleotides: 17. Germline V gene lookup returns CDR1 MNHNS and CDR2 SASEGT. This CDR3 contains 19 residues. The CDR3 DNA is TGTGCCAGCAGTGATACGGTGGGTGACAGCGGGGACCGCACCGGGGAGCTGTTTTTT. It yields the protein CASSDTVGDSGDRTGELFF.

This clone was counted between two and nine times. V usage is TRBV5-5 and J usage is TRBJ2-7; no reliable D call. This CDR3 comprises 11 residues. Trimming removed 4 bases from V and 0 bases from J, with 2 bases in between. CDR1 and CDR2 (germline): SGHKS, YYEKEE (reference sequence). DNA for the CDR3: TGTGCCAGCAGCCACTCCTACGAGCAGTACTTC. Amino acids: CASSHSYEQYF.

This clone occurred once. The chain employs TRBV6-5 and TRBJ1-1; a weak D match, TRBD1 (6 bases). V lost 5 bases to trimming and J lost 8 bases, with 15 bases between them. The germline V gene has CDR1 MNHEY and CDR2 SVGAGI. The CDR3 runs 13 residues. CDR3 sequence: CASSRRGAHEAFF. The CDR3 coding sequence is TGTGCCAGCAGTCGCCGGGGGGCCCACGAAGCTTTCTTT.

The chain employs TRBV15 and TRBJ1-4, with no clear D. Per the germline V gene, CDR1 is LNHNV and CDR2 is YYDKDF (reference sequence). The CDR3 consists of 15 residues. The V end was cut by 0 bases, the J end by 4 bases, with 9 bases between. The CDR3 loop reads CATSRDGQNNEKLFF. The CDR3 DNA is TGTGCCACCAGCAGAGATGGGCAGAATAATGAAAAACTGTTTTTT.

The CDR3 here is CASSYSIQGTQPQHF. CDR3 DNA sequence: TGTGCCAGCAGTTACTCAATACAGGGCACTCAGCCCCAGCATTTT. The gene calls are TRBV6-5 and TRBJ1-5, with D possibly being TRBD1 (6 bases). Between the trimmed V and J ends, which lost 0 bases and 6 bases, there was a span of 12 bases. Germline V gene data show CDR1 as MNHEY and CDR2 as SVGAGI. The CDR3 covers 15 residues.

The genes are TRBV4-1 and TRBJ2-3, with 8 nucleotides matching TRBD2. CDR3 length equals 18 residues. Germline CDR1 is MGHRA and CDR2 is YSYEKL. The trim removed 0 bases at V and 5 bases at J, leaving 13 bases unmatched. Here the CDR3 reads CASSQEVNSGARGDTQYF. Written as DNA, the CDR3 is TGCGCCAGCAGCCAAGAGGTTAATAGCGGGGCCAGAGGAGATACGCAGTATTTT.

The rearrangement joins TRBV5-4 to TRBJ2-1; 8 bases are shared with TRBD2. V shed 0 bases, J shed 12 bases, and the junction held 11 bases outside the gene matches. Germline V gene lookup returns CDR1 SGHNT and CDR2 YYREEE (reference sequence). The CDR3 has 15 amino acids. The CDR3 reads CASSLAGLAGNTQFF. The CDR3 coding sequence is TGTGCCAGCAGCTTGGCGGGCTTAGCGGGAAACACGCAGTTCTTC.

The CDR3 coding sequence is TGTGCCAGCAGTACGGACAGTATCTATGGCTACACCTTC. It codes for CASSTDSIYGYTF. V gene TRBV5-4 combines with J gene TRBJ1-2; possible D gene TRBD1, 6 bases. Germline loops: CDR1 SGHNT, CDR2 YYREEE (reference sequence). The V end was cut by 5 bases, the J end by 4 bases, with 12 bases between. The CDR3 is 13 residues long.

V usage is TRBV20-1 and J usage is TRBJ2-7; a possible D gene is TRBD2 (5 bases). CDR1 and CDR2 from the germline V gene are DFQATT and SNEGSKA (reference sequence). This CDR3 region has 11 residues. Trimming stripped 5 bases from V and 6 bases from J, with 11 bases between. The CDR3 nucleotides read TGCAGTGCTCCTGGGAGATTCGAGCAGTACTTC. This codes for CSAPGRFEQYF.

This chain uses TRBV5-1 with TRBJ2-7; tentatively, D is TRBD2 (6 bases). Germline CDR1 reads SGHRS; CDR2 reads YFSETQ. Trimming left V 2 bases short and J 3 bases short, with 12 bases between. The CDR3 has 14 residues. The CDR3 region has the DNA TGCGCCAGCAGCTTTTTAGGCGGGGACTACGAGCAGTACTTC. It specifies CASSFLGGDYEQYF.

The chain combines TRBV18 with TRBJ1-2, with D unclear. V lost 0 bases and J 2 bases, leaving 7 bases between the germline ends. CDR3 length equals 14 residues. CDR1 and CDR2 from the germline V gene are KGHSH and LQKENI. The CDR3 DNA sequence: TGTGCCAGCTCACCACCGAACAGAAACTATGGCTACACCTTC. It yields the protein CASSPPNRNYGYTF.

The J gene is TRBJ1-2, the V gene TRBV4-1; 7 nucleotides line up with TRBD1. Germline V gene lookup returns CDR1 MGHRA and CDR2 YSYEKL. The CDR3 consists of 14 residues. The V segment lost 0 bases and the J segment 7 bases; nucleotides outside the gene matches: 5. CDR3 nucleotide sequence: TGCGCCAGCAGCCAAGATATGGCAGGGGGTGGCTACACCTTC. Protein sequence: CASSQDMAGGGYTF.

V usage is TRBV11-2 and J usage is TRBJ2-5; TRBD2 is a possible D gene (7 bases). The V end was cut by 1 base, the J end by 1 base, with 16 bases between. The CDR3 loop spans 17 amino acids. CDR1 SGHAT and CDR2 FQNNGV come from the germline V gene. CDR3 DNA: TGTGCCAGCAGCTTAGGGCTCGGAGGGGGGGCCCAAGAGACCCAGTACTTC. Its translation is CASSLGLGGGAQETQYF. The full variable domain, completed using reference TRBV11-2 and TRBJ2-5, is EAGVAQSPRYKIIEKRQSVAFWCNPISGHATLYWYQQILGQGPKLLIQFQNNGVVDDSQLPKDRFSAERLKGVDSTLKIQPAKLEDSAVYLCASSLGLGGGAQETQYFGPGTRLLVL.

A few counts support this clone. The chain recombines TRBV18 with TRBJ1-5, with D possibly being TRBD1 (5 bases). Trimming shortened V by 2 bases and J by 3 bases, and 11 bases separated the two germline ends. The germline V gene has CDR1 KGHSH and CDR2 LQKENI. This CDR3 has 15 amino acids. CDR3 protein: CASSPGSRDNQPQHF. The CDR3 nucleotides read TGTGCCAGCTCACCAGGTAGCAGGGACAATCAGCCCCAGCATTTT.

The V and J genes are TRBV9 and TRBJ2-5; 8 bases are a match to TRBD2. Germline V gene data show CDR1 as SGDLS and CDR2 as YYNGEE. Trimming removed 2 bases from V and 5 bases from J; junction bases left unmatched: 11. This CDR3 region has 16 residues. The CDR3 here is CASSVRGVASGETQYF. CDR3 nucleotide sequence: TGTGCCAGCAGCGTCCGGGGAGTGGCTAGCGGGGAGACCCAGTACTTC. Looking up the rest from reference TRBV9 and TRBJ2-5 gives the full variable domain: DSGVTQTPKHLITATGQRVTLRCSPRSGDLSVYWYQQSLDQGLQFLIQYYNGEERAKGNILERFSAQQFPDLHSELNLSSLELGDSALYFCASSVRGVASGETQYFGPGTRLLVL.

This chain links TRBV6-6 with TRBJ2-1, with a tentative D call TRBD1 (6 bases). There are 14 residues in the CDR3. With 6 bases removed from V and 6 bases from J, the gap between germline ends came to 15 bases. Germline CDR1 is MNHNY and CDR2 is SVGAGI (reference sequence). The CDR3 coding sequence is TGTGCCAGCAGCCGACCAGGGGTGGGCAATGAGCAGTTCTTC. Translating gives CASSRPGVGNEQFF.

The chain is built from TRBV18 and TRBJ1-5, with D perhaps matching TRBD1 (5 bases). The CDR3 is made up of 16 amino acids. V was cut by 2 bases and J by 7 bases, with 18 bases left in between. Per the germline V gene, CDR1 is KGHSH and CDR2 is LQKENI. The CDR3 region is CASSPGLGRVGQPQHF. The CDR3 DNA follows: TGTGCCAGCTCACCAGGACTAGGCAGGGTAGGACAGCCCCAGCATTTT.

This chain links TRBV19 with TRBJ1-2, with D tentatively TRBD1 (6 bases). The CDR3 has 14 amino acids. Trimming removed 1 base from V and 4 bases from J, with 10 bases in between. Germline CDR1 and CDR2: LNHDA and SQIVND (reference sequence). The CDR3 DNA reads TGTGCCAGTAGTATAGGTCGGGGGGCCTATGGCTACACCTTC. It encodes CASSIGRGAYGYTF.

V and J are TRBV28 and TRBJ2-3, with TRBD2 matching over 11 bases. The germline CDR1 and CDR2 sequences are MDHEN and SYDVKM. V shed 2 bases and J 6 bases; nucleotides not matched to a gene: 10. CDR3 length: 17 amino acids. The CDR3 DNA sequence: TGTGCCAGCAGTTTAGTGGCTAGCGGGAGGTCCAGCGATACGCAGTATTTT. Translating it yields CASSLVASGRSSDTQYF.

CDR3 bases: TGTGCCAGCAGCTCACACCCCACTAGGGAGCTGTTTTTT. It translates to CASSSHPTRELFF. This chain uses TRBV7-2 with TRBJ2-2; D is ambiguous. The ends were cut back, 4 bases at V and 9 bases at J, with 12 bases in the middle. CDR1 is SGHTA and CDR2 is FQGNSA in the germline V gene. The CDR3 loop spans 13 amino acids.